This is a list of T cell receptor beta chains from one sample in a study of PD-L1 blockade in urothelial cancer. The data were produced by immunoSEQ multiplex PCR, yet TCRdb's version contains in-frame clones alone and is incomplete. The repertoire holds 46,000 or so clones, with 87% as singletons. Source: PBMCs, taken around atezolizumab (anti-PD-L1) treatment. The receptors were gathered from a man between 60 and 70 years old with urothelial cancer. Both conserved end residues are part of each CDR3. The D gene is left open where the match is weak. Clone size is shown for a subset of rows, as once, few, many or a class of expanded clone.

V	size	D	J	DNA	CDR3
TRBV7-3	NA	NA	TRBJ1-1	TGTGCCAGCAGCTTGAACGCAGGAAACACTGAAGCTTTCTTT	CASSLNAGNTEAFF
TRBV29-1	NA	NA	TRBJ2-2	TGCAGCGTTGAGTCGGCGGGGCCGGCCGGGGAGCTGTTTTTT	CSVESAGPAGELFF
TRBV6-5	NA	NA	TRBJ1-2	TGTGCCAGCAGTTACAGACAGTCCGCCTATGGCTACACCTTC	CASSYRQSAYGYTF
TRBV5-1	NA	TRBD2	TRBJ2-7	TGCGCCAGCAGCTTGGCAACTAGCGGTTACTACGAGCAGTACTTC	CASSLATSGYYEQYF
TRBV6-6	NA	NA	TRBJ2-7	TGTGCCAGCAGTTATAGCCGGGACAAAGCCTACGAGCAGTACTTC	CASSYSRDKAYEQYF
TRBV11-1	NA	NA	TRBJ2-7	TGTGCCAGCAGCTTAGGCGCGGCGTACGAGCAGTACTTC	CASSLGAAYEQYF
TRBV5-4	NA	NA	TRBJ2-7	TGTGCCAGCAGCCGACAGAGCTCCTACGAGCAGTACTTC	CASSRQSSYEQYF
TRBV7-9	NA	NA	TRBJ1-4	TGTGCCAGCAGCGGCAGGGTGACAACTAATGAAAAACTGTTTTTT	CASSGRVTTNEKLFF
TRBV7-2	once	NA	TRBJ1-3	TGTGCCAGCAGCTTAGAGGTGGGCGCTGGAAACACCATATATTTT	CASSLEVGAGNTIYF
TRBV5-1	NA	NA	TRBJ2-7	TGCGCCAGCAGTTCGGTCAGGGATTCCTACGAGCAGTACTTC	CASSSVRDSYEQYF
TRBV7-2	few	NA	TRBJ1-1	TGTGCCAGCAGCTACGGGACAACGAACACTGAAGCTTTCTTT	CASSYGTTNTEAFF
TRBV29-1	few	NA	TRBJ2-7	TGCAGCGTAGGAGGGACAGACTCCTACGAGCAGTACTTC	CSVGGTDSYEQYF
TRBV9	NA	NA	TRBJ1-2	TGTGCCAGCAGCTCCCCAGGCAGGGTTGATGGCTACACCTTC	CASSSPGRVDGYTF
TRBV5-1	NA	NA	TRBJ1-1	TGCGCCAGCAGCTCCGCGGGGGCAGGGGTTATGAACACTGAAGCTTTCTTT	CASSSAGAGVMNTEAFF
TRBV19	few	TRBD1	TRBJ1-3	TGTGCCAGTAGTACGGACAGGGGAAACACCATATATTTT	CASSTDRGNTIYF
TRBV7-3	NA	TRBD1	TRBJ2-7	TGTGCCAGCAGCTCTTACCCTACTGACAGGGGGTACGAGCAGTACTTC	CASSSYPTDRGYEQYF
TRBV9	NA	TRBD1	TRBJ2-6	TGTGCCAGCAGCGTATTTGACAGGGGAAATACTGGGGCCAACGTCCTGACTTTC	CASSVFDRGNTGANVLTF
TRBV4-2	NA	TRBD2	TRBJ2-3	TGTGCCAGCAGCCAAGATGCGGAGGGACTAGAAAGTCCAGATACGCAGTATTTT	CASSQDAEGLESPDTQYF
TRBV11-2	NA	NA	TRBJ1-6	TGTGCCAGCAGCTTACGTGTGGGCTCCGATTCACCCCTCCACTTT	CASSLRVGSDSPLHF
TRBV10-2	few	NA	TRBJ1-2	TGCGCCAGCAGTGAGTCTTCGCGGAACTATGGCTACACCTTC	CASSESSRNYGYTF
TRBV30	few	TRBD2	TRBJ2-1	TGTGCCTGGAGGTACAAGCGGGGGCCCTACAATGAGCAGTTCTTC	CAWRYKRGPYNEQFF
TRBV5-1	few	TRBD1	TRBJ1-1	TGCGCCAGCAGCCCCTTAGGGGGCGAGAACACTGAAGCTTTCTTT	CASSPLGGENTEAFF
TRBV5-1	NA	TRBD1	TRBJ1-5	TGCGCCAGCAGCGTCCCTCCGTGGTACAGGGGGAATCAGCCCCAGCATTTT	CASSVPPWYRGNQPQHF
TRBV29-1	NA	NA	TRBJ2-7	TGCAGCGTTTTTTCAGGATCCTACGAGCAGTACTTC	CSVFSGSYEQYF
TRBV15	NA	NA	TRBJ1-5	TGTGCCACCAGCAGAGATCTGGCGGTACCCGGTTCAAATAGCAATCAGCCCCAGCATTTT	CATSRDLAVPGSNSNQPQHF
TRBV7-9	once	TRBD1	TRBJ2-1	TGTGCCAGCAGCTCGCCGACAGGGATCGGTGAGCAGTTCTTC	CASSSPTGIGEQFF
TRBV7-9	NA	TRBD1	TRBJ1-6	TGTGCCAGCAGTCTGGACAGGGCGCCCCTCCACTTT	CASSLDRAPLHF
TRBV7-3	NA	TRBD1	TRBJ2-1	TGTGCCAGCAGCGCGTGGACAGGGGGGTCGGATGAGCAGTTCTTC	CASSAWTGGSDEQFF
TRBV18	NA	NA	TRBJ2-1	TGTGCCAGCTCACCAGAGGCAACTTTTAACAATGAGCAGTTCTTC	CASSPEATFNNEQFF
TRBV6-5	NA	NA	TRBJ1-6	TGTGCCAGCAGTTATTCCTATCCTACCTCCCTACCCCTCCACTTT	CASSYSYPTSLPLHF
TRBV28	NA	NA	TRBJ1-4	TGTGCCAGCAGACCCCTGACAGGACTTCCCGAAAAACTGTTTTTT	CASRPLTGLPEKLFF
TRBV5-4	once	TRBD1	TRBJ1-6	TGTGCCAGCAGCCTGGACAGGTCTAATTCACCCCTCCACTTT	CASSLDRSNSPLHF
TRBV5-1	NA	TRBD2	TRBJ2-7	TGCGCCAGCGACCCGGGGACTAGCGGGACCGAGCAGTACTTC	CASDPGTSGTEQYF
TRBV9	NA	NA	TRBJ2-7	TGTGCCAGCAGCCAGGGGCAGGGTTCCTACGAGCAGTACTTC	CASSQGQGSYEQYF
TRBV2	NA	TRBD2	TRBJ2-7	TGTGCCAGCAGACCGGGACTAGCGGGGGGATACGAGCAGTACTTC	CASRPGLAGGYEQYF
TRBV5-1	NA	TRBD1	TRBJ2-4	TGCGCCAGCAGCTTGGAGCGACAGGGGAGCATTCAGTACTTC	CASSLERQGSIQYF
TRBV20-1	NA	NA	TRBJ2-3	TGCAGTGCCAGACTGGCAACGCAGTATTTT	CSARLATQYF
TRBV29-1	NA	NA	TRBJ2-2	TGCAGCGCCGCCAAGGGGAGGTACACCGGGGAGCTGTTTTTT	CSAAKGRYTGELFF
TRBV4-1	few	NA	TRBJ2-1	TGCGCCAGCAGCCAAGGGCGGGGCCCCCAGAGCAACAATGAGCAGTTCTTC	CASSQGRGPQSNNEQFF
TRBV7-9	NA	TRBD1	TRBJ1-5	TGTGCCAGCAGCTTAGGGGACAGGAGCAATCAGCCCCAGCATTTT	CASSLGDRSNQPQHF
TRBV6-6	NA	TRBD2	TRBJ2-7	TGTGCCAGCAGTCAGACTAGCGGGGGGCCCTACGAGCAGTACTTC	CASSQTSGGPYEQYF
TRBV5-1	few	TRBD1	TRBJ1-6	TGCGCCAGCAGCTTCGGGACAGGGGGTTCACCCCTCCACTTT	CASSFGTGGSPLHF
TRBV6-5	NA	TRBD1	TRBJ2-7	TGTGCCAGCAGTTATTGGACAGGGGGCTACGAGCAGTACTTC	CASSYWTGGYEQYF